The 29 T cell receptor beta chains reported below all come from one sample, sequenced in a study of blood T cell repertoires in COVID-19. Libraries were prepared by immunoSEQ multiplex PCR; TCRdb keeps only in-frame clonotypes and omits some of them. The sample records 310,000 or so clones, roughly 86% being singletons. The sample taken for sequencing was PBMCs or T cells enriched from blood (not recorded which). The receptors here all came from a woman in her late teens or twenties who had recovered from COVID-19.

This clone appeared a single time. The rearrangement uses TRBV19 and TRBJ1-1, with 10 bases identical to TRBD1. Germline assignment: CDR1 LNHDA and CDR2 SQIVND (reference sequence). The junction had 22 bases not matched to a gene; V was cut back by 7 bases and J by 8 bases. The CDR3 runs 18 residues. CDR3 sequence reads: CASTPLASGDRGRLEAFF. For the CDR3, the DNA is TGTGCCAGTACCCCTTTGGCGAGTGGAGACAGGGGGCGGTTGGAAGCTTTCTTT.

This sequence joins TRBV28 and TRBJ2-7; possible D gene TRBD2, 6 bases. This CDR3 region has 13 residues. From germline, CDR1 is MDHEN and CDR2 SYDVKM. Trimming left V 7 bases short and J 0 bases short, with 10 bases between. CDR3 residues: CASTGSSSYEQYF. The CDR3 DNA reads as TGTGCCAGCACCGGGAGTAGCTCCTACGAGCAGTACTTC. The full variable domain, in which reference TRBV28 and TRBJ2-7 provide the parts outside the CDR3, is DVKVTQSSRYLVKRTGEKVFLECVQDMDHENMFWYRQDPGLGLRLIYFSYDVKMKEKGDIPEGYSVSREKKERFSLILESASTNQTSMYLCASTGSSSYEQYFGPGTRLTVT.

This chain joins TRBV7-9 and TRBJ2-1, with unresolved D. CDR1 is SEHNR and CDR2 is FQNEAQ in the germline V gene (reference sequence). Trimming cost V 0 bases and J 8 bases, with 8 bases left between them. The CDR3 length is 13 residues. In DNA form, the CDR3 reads TGTGCCAGCAGCTTAGCTAGCTTCCATGAGCAGTTCTTC. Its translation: CASSLASFHEQFF.

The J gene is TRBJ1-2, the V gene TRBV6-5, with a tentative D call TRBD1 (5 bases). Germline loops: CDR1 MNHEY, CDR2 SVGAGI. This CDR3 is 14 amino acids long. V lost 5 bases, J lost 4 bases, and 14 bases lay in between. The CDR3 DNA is TGTGCCAGCAGTCGGGGGGGTAGTAGCTATGGCTACACCTTC. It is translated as CASSRGGSSYGYTF.

The CDR3 sequence is CASSLTESNYGYTF. The CDR3 region has the DNA TGTGCCAGCAGCTTGACAGAGAGCAACTATGGCTACACCTTC. The V gene is TRBV7-8, the J gene TRBJ1-2; a possible D gene is TRBD1 (5 bases). The germline V gene encodes CDR1 SGHVS and CDR2 FQNEAQ. This CDR3 is built from 14 residues. Trimming removed 3 bases at V and 2 bases at J, with 10 bases between.

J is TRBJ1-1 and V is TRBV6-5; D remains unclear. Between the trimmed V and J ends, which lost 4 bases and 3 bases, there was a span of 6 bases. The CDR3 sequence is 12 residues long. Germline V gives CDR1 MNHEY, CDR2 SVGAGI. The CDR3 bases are TGTGCCAGCAGTTCACATGACACTGAAGCTTTCTTT. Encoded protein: CASSSHDTEAFF.

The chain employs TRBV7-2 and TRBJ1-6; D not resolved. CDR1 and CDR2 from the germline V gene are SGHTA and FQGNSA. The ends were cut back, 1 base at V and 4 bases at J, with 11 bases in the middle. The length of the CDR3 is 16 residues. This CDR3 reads CASSLGGGRYNSPLHF. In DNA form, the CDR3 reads TGTGCCAGCAGCTTAGGAGGAGGGCGATATAATTCACCCCTCCACTTT.

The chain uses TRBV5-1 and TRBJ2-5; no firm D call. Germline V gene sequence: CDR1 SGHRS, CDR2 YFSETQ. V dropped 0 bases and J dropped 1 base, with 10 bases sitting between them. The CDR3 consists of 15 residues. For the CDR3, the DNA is TGCGCCAGCAGCTTGGTGGCAGGCAGCCAAGAGACCCAGTACTTC. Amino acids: CASSLVAGSQETQYF. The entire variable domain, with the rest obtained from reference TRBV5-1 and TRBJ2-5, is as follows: KAGVTQTPRYLIKTRGQQVTLSCSPISGHRSVSWYQQTPGQGLQFLFEYFSETQRNKGNFPGRFSGRQFSNSRSEMNVSTLELGDSALYLCASSLVAGSQETQYFGPGTRLLVL.

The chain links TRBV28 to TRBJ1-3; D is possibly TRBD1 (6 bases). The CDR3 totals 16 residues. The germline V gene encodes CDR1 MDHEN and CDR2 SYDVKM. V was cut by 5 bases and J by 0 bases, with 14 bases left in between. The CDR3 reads CASSIRGTFSGNTIYF. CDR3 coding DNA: TGTGCCAGCAGTATCAGGGGTACCTTCTCTGGAAACACCATATATTTT.

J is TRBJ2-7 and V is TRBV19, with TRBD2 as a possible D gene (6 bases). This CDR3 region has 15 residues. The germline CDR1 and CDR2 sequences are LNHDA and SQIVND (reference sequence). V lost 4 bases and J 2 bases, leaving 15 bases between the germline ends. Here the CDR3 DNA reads TGTGCCAGTAGTAACCAGGGTAGCGGAGCCTACGAGCAGTACTTC. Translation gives CASSNQGSGAYEQYF. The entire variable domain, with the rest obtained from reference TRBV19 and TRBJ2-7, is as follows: DGGITQSPKYLFRKEGQNVTLSCEQNLNHDAMYWYRQDPGQGLRLIYYSQIVNDFQKGDIAEGYSVSREKKESFPLTVTSAQKNPTAFYLCASSNQGSGAYEQYFGPGTRLTVT.

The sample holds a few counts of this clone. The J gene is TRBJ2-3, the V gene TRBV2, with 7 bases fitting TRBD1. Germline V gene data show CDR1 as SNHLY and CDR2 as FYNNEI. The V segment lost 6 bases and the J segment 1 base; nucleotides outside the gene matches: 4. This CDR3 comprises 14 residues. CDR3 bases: TGTGCCAGCAGACGACAGGGTGGCACAGATACGCAGTATTTT. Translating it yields CASRRQGGTDTQYF. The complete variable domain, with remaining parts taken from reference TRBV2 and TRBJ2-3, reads EPEVTQTPSHQVTQMGQEVILRCVPISNHLYFYWYRQILGQKVEFLVSFYNNEISEKSEIFDDQFSVERPDGSNFTLKIRSTKLEDSAMYFCASRRQGGTDTQYFGPGTRLTVL.

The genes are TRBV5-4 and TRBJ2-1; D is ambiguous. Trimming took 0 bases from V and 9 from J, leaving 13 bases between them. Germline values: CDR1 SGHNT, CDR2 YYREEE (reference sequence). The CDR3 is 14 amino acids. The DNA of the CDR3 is TGTGCCAGCAGCTTGGGGGCCCGACCCCGTGAGCAGTTCTTC. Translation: CASSLGARPREQFF.

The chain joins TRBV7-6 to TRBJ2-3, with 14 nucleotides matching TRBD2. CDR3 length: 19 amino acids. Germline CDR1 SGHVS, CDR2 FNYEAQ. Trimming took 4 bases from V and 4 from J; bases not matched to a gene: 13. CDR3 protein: CASSYVQPGLAGAPDTQYF. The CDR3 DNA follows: TGTGCCAGCAGCTATGTCCAACCGGGACTAGCGGGGGCTCCAGATACGCAGTATTTT.

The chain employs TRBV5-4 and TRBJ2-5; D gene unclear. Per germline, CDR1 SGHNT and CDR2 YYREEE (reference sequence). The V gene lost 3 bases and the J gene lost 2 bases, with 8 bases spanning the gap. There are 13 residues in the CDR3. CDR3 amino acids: CASSSTDQETQYF. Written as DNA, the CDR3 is TGTGCCAGCAGCTCGACTGATCAAGAGACCCAGTACTTC.

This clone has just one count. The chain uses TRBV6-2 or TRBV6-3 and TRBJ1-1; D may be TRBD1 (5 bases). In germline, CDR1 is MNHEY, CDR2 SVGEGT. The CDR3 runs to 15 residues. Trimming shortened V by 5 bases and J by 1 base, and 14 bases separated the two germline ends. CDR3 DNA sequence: TGTGCCAGCAGTCACCGGGGGAGAGGGAACACTGAAGCTTTCTTT. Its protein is CASSHRGRGNTEAFF.

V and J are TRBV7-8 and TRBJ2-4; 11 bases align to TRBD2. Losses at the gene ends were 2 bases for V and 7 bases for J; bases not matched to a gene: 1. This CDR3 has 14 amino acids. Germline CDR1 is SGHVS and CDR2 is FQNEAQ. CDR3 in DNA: TGTGCCAGCAGCTTATTAGCGGGGGGGAACATTCAGTACTTC. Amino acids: CASSLLAGGNIQYF.

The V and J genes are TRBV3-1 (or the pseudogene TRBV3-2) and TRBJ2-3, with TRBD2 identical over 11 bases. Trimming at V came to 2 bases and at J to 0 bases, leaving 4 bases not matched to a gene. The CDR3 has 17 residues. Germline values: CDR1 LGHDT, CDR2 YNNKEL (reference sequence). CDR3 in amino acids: CASSQPGLADSTDTQYF. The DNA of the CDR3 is TGTGCCAGCAGCCAACCGGGACTAGCGGACAGCACAGATACGCAGTATTTT.

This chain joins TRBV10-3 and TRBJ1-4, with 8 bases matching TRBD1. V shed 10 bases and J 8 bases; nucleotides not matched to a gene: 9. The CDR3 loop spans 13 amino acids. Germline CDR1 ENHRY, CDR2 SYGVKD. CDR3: CATATGTGEKLFF. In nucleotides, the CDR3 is TGTGCCACCGCGACCGGGACAGGAGAAAAACTGTTTTTT.

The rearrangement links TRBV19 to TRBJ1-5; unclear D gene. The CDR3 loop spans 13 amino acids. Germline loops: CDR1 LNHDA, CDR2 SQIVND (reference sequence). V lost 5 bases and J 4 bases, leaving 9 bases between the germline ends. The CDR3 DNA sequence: TGTGCCAGTAGTCCGCCGGAGAATCAGCCCCAGCATTTT. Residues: CASSPPENQPQHF. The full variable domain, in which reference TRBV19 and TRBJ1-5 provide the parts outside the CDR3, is DGGITQSPKYLFRKEGQNVTLSCEQNLNHDAMYWYRQDPGQGLRLIYYSQIVNDFQKGDIAEGYSVSREKKESFPLTVTSAQKNPTAFYLCASSPPENQPQHFGDGTRLSIL.

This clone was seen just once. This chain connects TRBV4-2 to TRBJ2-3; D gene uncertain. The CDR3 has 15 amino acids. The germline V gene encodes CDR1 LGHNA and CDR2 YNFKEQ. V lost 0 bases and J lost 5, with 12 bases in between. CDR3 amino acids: CASSQDLIAGDTQYF. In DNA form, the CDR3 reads TGTGCCAGCAGCCAAGATTTAATAGCTGGAGATACGCAGTATTTT.

DNA for the CDR3: TGTGCCAGCAGCTTAGCAAAGACAGGGAAAAGAACTGAAGCTTTCTTT. It translates to CASSLAKTGKRTEAFF. This sequence joins TRBV13 and TRBJ1-1; 7 bases match TRBD1. The V and J ends lost 1 base and 5 bases, in that order; junction bases with no gene match: 10. The CDR3 has 16 amino acids. Germline loops: CDR1 PRHDT, CDR2 FYEKMQ (reference sequence).

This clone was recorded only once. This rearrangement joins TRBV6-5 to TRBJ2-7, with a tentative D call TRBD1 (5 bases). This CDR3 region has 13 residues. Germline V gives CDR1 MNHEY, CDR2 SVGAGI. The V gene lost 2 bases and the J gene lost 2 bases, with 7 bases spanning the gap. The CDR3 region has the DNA TGTGCCAGCAGTTACGGACAACCCTACGAGCAGTACTTC. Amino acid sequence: CASSYGQPYEQYF.

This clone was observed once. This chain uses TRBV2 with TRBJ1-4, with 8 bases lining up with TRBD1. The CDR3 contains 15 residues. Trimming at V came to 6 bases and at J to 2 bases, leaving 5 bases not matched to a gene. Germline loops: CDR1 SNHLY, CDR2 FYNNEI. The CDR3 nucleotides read TGTGCCAGCAGGGACAGGGTTGGGACTAATGAAAAACTGTTTTTT. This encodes CASRDRVGTNEKLFF.

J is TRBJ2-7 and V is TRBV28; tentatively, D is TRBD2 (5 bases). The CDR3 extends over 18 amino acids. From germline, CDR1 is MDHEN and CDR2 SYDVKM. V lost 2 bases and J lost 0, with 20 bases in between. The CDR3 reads CASSLAGLRAGDSYEQYF. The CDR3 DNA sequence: TGTGCCAGCAGTTTAGCCGGCCTGAGGGCGGGCGACTCCTACGAGCAGTACTTC. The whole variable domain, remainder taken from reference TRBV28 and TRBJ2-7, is DVKVTQSSRYLVKRTGEKVFLECVQDMDHENMFWYRQDPGLGLRLIYFSYDVKMKEKGDIPEGYSVSREKKERFSLILESASTNQTSMYLCASSLAGLRAGDSYEQYFGPGTRLTVT.

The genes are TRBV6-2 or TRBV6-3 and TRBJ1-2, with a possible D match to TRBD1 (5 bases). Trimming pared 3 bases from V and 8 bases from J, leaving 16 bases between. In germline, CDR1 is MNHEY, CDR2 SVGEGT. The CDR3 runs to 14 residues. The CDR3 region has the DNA TGTGCCAGCAGTTATCTCAGGGTAACGGGCGGCTACACCTTC. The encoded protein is CASSYLRVTGGYTF.

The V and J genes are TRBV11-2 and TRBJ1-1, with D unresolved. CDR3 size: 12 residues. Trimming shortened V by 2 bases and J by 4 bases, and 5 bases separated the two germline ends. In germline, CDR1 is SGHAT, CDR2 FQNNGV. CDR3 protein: CASSLTGTEAFF. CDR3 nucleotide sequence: TGTGCCAGCAGCTTAACGGGCACTGAAGCTTTCTTT. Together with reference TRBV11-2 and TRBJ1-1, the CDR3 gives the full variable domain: EAGVAQSPRYKIIEKRQSVAFWCNPISGHATLYWYQQILGQGPKLLIQFQNNGVVDDSQLPKDRFSAERLKGVDSTLKIQPAKLEDSAVYLCASSLTGTEAFFGQGTRLTVV.

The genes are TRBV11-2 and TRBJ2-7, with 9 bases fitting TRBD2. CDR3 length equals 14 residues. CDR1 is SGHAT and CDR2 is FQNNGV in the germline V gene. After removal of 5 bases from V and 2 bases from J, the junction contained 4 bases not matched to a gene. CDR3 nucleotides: TGTGCCAGCAGCCTGACTAGCGGTACCTACGAGCAGTACTTC. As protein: CASSLTSGTYEQYF.

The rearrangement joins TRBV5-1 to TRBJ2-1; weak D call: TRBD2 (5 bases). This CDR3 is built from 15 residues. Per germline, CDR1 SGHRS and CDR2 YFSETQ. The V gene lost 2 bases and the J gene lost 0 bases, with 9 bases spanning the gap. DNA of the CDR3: TGCGCCAGCAGCTTCCGCCGGGACTCCTACAATGAGCAGTTCTTC. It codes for CASSFRRDSYNEQFF. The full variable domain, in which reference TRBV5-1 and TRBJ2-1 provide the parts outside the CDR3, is KAGVTQTPRYLIKTRGQQVTLSCSPISGHRSVSWYQQTPGQGLQFLFEYFSETQRNKGNFPGRFSGRQFSNSRSEMNVSTLELGDSALYLCASSFRRDSYNEQFFGPGTRLTVL.

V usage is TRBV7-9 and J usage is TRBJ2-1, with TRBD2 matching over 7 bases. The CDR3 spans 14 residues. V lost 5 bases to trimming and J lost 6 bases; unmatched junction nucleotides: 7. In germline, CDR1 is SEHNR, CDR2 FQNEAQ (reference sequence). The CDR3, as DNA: TGTGCCAGCAGCAAAAGCGGGGAGTCCAATGAGCAGTTCTTC. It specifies CASSKSGESNEQFF.